Following are 28 T cell receptor beta chains from one sample sequenced in a study of high-grade serous ovarian cancer treatment subgroups (dated by TCRdb to 2020 to 2022). Tumor samples were collected prior to definitive surgery or chemotherapy. Library preparation was by the immunoSEQ multiplex PCR assay. This is the immuneACCESS table as TCRdb keeps it, with only in-frame sequences that have V and J called. A part of the clones is gone; compared with another copy, unresolved V genes explain less than half, and the rest is unexplained. A total of about 16,000 clones appear in this sample, about 76% of them only once. The leading ten clones occupy roughly 4.7% of the sample. Sequencing input: tumor tissue. These receptors were obtained from a human donor with high-grade serous ovarian cancer.

The chain recombines TRBV11-1 with TRBJ2-1; 7 bases match TRBD2. The CDR3 is made up of 15 amino acids. The germline V gene has CDR1 SGHAT and CDR2 FQDESV (reference sequence). V dropped 5 bases and J dropped 3; count of bases not matched to a gene: 7. CDR3 bases: TGTGCCAGCAGCACAGCCGGGGGGTACTACAATGAGCAGTTCTTC. Protein sequence: CASSTAGGYYNEQFF.

The CDR3 sequence is CAWSVGASGDRETQYF. The CDR3 coding sequence is TGTGCCTGGAGTGTTGGGGCTAGCGGGGACCGCGAGACCCAGTACTTC. V usage is TRBV30 and J usage is TRBJ2-5; 9 nucleotides agree with TRBD2. This CDR3 comprises 16 residues. Germline V gene sequence: CDR1 GTSNPN, CDR2 SVGIG (reference sequence). The V and J ends lost 0 bases and 5 bases, in that order; junction bases with no gene match: 10.

The sample holds a few counts of this clone. This rearrangement joins TRBV2 to TRBJ1-1; the D gene is possibly TRBD1 (6 bases). This CDR3 has 13 residues. Trimming removed 8 bases from V and 0 bases from J, with 10 bases in between. Germline V gives CDR1 SNHLY, CDR2 FYNNEI. The chain's CDR3 is CASEDRLNTEAFF. The CDR3 nucleotides read TGTGCCAGCGAGGACAGACTGAACACTGAAGCTTTCTTT.

This chain joins TRBV18 and TRBJ2-5; D perhaps matches TRBD1 (6 bases). The V end was cut by 0 bases, the J end by 4 bases, with 9 bases between. From germline, CDR1 is KGHSH and CDR2 LQKENI. CDR3 length equals 14 residues. CDR3 protein: CASSPPKGVETQYF. DNA of the CDR3: TGTGCCAGCTCACCACCGAAGGGGGTAGAGACCCAGTACTTC.

The rearrangement links TRBV7-2 to TRBJ2-5; D not resolved. The V end lost 3 bases, the J end lost 4 bases, and 12 bases lay between the germline ends. The CDR3 extends over 14 amino acids. Germline V gives CDR1 SGHTA, CDR2 FQGNSA. CDR3 in DNA: TGTGCCAGCAGCTTGCAGACATCGAGAGAGACCCAGTACTTC. Translated, it gives CASSLQTSRETQYF.

In the case of this clone: The junction differs from germline at one of its ends, possibly a read error. The chain employs TRBV7-7 and TRBJ2-5; 7 bases agree with TRBD2. CDR1 and CDR2 (germline): SSHAT, FNYEAQ (reference sequence). This CDR3 spans 14 amino acids. The CDR3 is CASSSAGRGETQYF. CDR3 in DNA: TGTGCTAGCAGCTCAGCGGGACGGGGAGAGACCCAGTACTTC. Variable domain in full (rest from reference TRBV7-7 and TRBJ2-5): GAGVSQSPRYKVTKRGQDVTLRCDPISSHATLYWYQQALGQGPEFLTYFNYEAQPDKSGLPSDRFSAERPEGSISTLTIQRTEQRDSAMYRCASSSAGRGETQYFGPGTRLLVL.

The chain combines TRBV5-1 with TRBJ1-3; 7 bases align to TRBD1. Germline CDR1 reads SGHRS; CDR2 reads YFSETQ. The V and J ends lost 1 base and 0 bases, in that order; junction bases with no gene match: 28. The CDR3 loop spans 24 amino acids. CDR3 nucleotides: TGCGCCAGCAGCTTGAATACAGGGGTCGTTCACGGAACCTTCTCAACCTACTCTGGAAACACCATATATTTT. It translates to CASSLNTGVVHGTFSTYSGNTIYF. Looking up the rest from reference TRBV5-1 and TRBJ1-3 gives the full variable domain: KAGVTQTPRYLIKTRGQQVTLSCSPISGHRSVSWYQQTPGQGLQFLFEYFSETQRNKGNFPGRFSGRQFSNSRSEMNVSTLELGDSALYLCASSLNTGVVHGTFSTYSGNTIYFGEGSWLTVV.

V gene TRBV5-1 combines with J gene TRBJ2-1; possible D gene TRBD2, 7 bases. Germline lookup yields CDR1 SGHRS and CDR2 YFSETQ. The CDR3 covers 16 residues. V gave up 0 bases and J gave up 5 bases, with 15 bases separating them. CDR3 DNA sequence: TGCGCCAGCAGCTTGGGAAGCGGGGACATCCACAATGAGCAGTTCTTC. It is translated as CASSLGSGDIHNEQFF.

V usage is TRBV5-1 and J usage is TRBJ2-5; 7 bases match TRBD2. The CDR3 runs to 13 residues. The germline V gene has CDR1 SGHRS and CDR2 YFSETQ. The J segment lost 5 bases and the V segment lost 8 bases, leaving 9 bases of the junction unmatched. In DNA, the CDR3 is TGCGCCAGTCGGAGCGGGGATGGGGAGACCCAGTACTTC. The encoded protein is CASRSGDGETQYF.

The CDR3 DNA is TGTGCCAGCAGCCCTACCCGAGGGCGGGGTAATGAAAAACTGTTTTTT. This sequence encodes CASSPTRGRGNEKLFF. The J gene is TRBJ1-4, the V gene TRBV11-2; the D is unclear. The germline V gene has CDR1 SGHAT and CDR2 FQNNGV. CDR3 length: 16 residues. The V end was cut by 5 bases, the J end by 4 bases, with 17 bases between.

In nucleotides, the CDR3 is TGTGCCAGCAGCTTGGCGGGACAGGGGACGAACACTGAAGCTTTCTTT. Amino acid sequence: CASSLAGQGTNTEAFF. The chain employs TRBV5-4 and TRBJ1-1, with 10 bases aligning to TRBD1. V lost 0 bases, J lost 1 base, and 3 bases stayed unmatched. The CDR3 covers 16 residues. Germline V gives CDR1 SGHNT, CDR2 YYREEE (reference sequence).

The CDR3 is CASSPGSGRNNEQFF. The DNA of the CDR3 is TGTGCCAGCTCACCAGGCAGCGGGCGAAACAATGAGCAGTTCTTC. The chain uses TRBV18 and TRBJ2-1; weak D call: TRBD2 (6 bases). The V and J ends lost 2 bases and 5 bases respectively, with 13 bases between them. The CDR3 runs to 15 residues. The germline gives CDR1 KGHSH, CDR2 LQKENI.

A few counts support this clone. The chain has TRBV6-1 and TRBJ1-4; no firm D call. The CDR3 is made up of 14 amino acids. V was trimmed by 4 bases and J by 3 bases, leaving 9 bases between them. The V gene's germline CDR1 is MNHNS and CDR2 SASEGT. The CDR3 DNA is TGTGCCAGCAGTGCTTGGGCTCCTAATGAAAAACTGTTTTTT. Protein product: CASSAWAPNEKLFF.

This clone showed up just once. The rearrangement uses TRBV7-2 and TRBJ2-5, with D unclear. This CDR3 has 14 residues. Trimming shortened V by 1 base and J by 2 bases, and 8 bases separated the two germline ends. CDR1 is SGHTA, CDR2 FQGNSA, per germline. In DNA, the CDR3 is TGTGCCAGCAGCTTAGGTGAAACGCAAGAGACCCAGTACTTC. It encodes CASSLGETQETQYF.

The V and J genes are TRBV5-1 and TRBJ2-7; D may be TRBD1 (5 bases). Germline CDR1 is SGHRS and CDR2 is YFSETQ. The CDR3 totals 15 residues. With 2 bases removed from V and 0 bases from J, the gap between germline ends came to 12 bases. The CDR3 is CASSFGTGFSYEQYF. The CDR3 coding sequence is TGCGCCAGCAGCTTTGGAACAGGCTTCTCCTACGAGCAGTACTTC.

The chain couples TRBV28 to TRBJ2-5, with TRBD1 matching over 8 bases. The V gene's germline CDR1 is MDHEN and CDR2 SYDVKM. V lost 5 bases, J lost 7 bases, and 3 bases stayed unmatched. This CDR3 is 12 amino acids long. In DNA, the CDR3 is TGTGCCAGCAGTCAGGGGGCGGCGACCCAGTACTTC. Translation: CASSQGAATQYF.

The chain carries TRBV30 and TRBJ2-1, with no clear D. Trimming took off 5 bases at V and 3 bases at J, with 8 bases between the two ends. Germline V CDR1 and CDR2: GTSNPN, SVGIG (reference sequence). This CDR3 has 12 amino acids. The CDR3 sequence: CAWVGVYNEQFF. In DNA form, the CDR3 reads TGTGCCTGGGTTGGGGTCTACAATGAGCAGTTCTTC.

The rearrangement uses TRBV9 and TRBJ2-1; possible D gene TRBD1, 7 bases. V was pared by 2 bases and J by 2 bases, with 11 bases between. CDR1 SGDLS and CDR2 YYNGEE come from the germline V gene. CDR3 length: 15 amino acids. The CDR3 nucleotides are TGTGCCAGCAGCGTGGGGGGACAGACCTACAATGAGCAGTTCTTC. This translates into CASSVGGQTYNEQFF.

V gene TRBV11-2 combines with J gene TRBJ2-5; D might be TRBD2 (7 bases). V dropped 11 bases and J dropped 3 bases, with 13 bases sitting between them. Germline V gene data show CDR1 as SGHAT and CDR2 as FQNNGV. The CDR3 has 12 amino acids. The CDR3 DNA follows: TGTGCCGTCAAAGGGGGGGAAGAGACCCAGTACTTC. Its translation is CAVKGGEETQYF.

The genes are TRBV5-1 and TRBJ2-7, with D possibly being TRBD2 (5 bases). This CDR3 spans 14 amino acids. Germline CDR1 SGHRS, CDR2 YFSETQ. The germline V and J ends were trimmed by 0 bases and 3 bases, with 10 bases remaining between them. The CDR3 here is CASSLDGVGYEQYF. CDR3 nucleotide sequence: TGCGCCAGCAGCTTGGACGGGGTGGGCTACGAGCAGTACTTC.

The chain has TRBV5-4 and TRBJ2-4, with TRBD2 matching over 8 bases. With V trimmed by 4 bases and J by 9 bases, 12 bases remained unmatched. Germline V CDR1 and CDR2: SGHNT, YYREEE (reference sequence). The CDR3 is 15 amino acids. Written as DNA, the CDR3 is TGTGCCAGCAGCCCGACCGGGACTAGTAAGGGCATTCAGTACTTC. Translated: CASSPTGTSKGIQYF.

This clone was seen a single time. The V and J genes are TRBV6-5 and TRBJ1-6, with D perhaps TRBD1 (6 bases). Germline lookup yields CDR1 MNHEY and CDR2 SVGAGI. V lost 6 bases, J lost 7 bases, and 13 bases lay in between. The CDR3 is made up of 14 amino acids. CDR3 bases: TGTGCCAGCAGCGAACAGGGAGAGAATTCACCCCTCCACTTT. Amino acid sequence: CASSEQGENSPLHF.

The chain combines TRBV30 with TRBJ1-5, with D perhaps TRBD1 (5 bases). V was trimmed by 2 bases and J by 7 bases, leaving 12 bases between them. Germline lookup yields CDR1 GTSNPN and CDR2 SVGIG (reference sequence). This CDR3 comprises 13 residues. The CDR3 nucleotides read TGTGCCTGGAGTATAGGGGAACGGCAGCCCCAGCATTTT. Translated, it gives CAWSIGERQPQHF. The whole variable domain, filled in from reference TRBV30 and TRBJ1-5, reads SQTIHQWPATLVQPVGSPLSLECTVEGTSNPNLYWYRQAAGRGLQLLFYSVGIGQISSEVPQNLSASRPQDRQFILSSKKLLLSDSGFYLCAWSIGERQPQHFGDGTRLSIL.

The genes are TRBV5-1 and TRBJ2-3; D tentatively fits TRBD1 or TRBD2 (5 bases each). Germline assignment: CDR1 SGHRS and CDR2 YFSETQ. V lost 0 bases and J 1 base, leaving 12 bases between the germline ends. The CDR3 length is 16 residues. CDR3 in amino acids: CASSLDGLGGTDTQYF. In DNA form, the CDR3 reads TGCGCCAGCAGCTTGGATGGTCTGGGGGGCACAGATACGCAGTATTTT. The full variable domain, in which reference TRBV5-1 and TRBJ2-3 provide the parts outside the CDR3, is KAGVTQTPRYLIKTRGQQVTLSCSPISGHRSVSWYQQTPGQGLQFLFEYFSETQRNKGNFPGRFSGRQFSNSRSEMNVSTLELGDSALYLCASSLDGLGGTDTQYFGPGTRLTVL.

This clone appeared once. V is TRBV7-9 and J is TRBJ1-6, with a possible D match to TRBD1 (6 bases). Germline-derived CDR1 and CDR2 are SEHNR and FQNEAQ (reference sequence). The CDR3 is 12 residues long. Trimming cost V 1 base and J 14 bases, with 9 bases left between them. The CDR3 bases are TGTGCCAGCAGCTTAGAAGGGGGTTCCCTCCACTTT. As protein: CASSLEGGSLHF.

The gene calls are TRBV11-1 and TRBJ2-3, with D tentatively TRBD2 (6 bases). The CDR3 totals 15 residues. Germline CDR1 is SGHAT and CDR2 is FQDESV (reference sequence). Trimming pared 3 bases from V and 4 bases from J, leaving 14 bases between. CDR3 nucleotides: TGTGCCAGCAGCTTTGGAACGGGGGACGCAGATACGCAGTATTTT. As protein: CASSFGTGDADTQYF. Drawing the rest from reference TRBV11-1 and TRBJ2-3, the complete variable domain is EAEVAQSPRYKITEKSQAVAFWCDPISGHATLYWYRQILGQGPELLVQFQDESVVDDSQLPKDRFSAERLKGVDSTLKIQPAELGDSAMYLCASSFGTGDADTQYFGPGTRLTVL.

This rearrangement joins TRBV5-1 to TRBJ2-5; D unclear. The J call may be faulty, since TRBJ2-7 better matches the DNA end. CDR3 length equals 14 residues. Germline assignment: CDR1 SGHRS and CDR2 YFSETQ. As DNA, the CDR3 is TGCGCCAGCAGCTTGTTCAGTACTACCTACGAGCAGTACTTC. Its protein is CASSLFSTTYEQYF.

The table lists this clone with a count of one. The rearrangement joins TRBV7-9 to TRBJ2-1; D is ambiguous. V was trimmed by 4 bases and J by 5 bases, leaving 9 bases between them. CDR3 length equals 13 residues. Germline V gives CDR1 SEHNR, CDR2 FQNEAQ (reference sequence). DNA of the CDR3: TGTGCCAGCAGCTCGCAACAGCACAATGAGCAGTTCTTC. Amino acid sequence: CASSSQQHNEQFF.